This passage covers 27 T cell receptor beta chains from one sample sequenced in a study of Graves' ophthalmopathy and Graves' hyperthyroidism. Using RNA transcripts, the TCR beta CDR3 regions were amplified. HTBI-primed first-round RT-PCR preceded second-round multiplex PCR. TCRdb recomputed calls from the multiplex PCR reads with MiXCR, one row per CDR3 protein. The sample has 680,000 or so distinct CDR3 sequences, 20% to 25% seen once. The source material was peripheral blood. These receptors originate from a woman under 30 with stable Graves' hyperthyroidism. Some clones in this sample may be carry-over from other donors' samples.

This clonotype was observed many times. This chain joins TRBV6-2 or TRBV6-3 and TRBJ2-2; no clear D. The germline V gene encodes CDR1 MNHEY and CDR2 SVGEGT. With 2 bases removed from V and 2 bases from J, the gap between germline ends came to 18 bases. The CDR3 contains 18 residues. CDR3 region: CASSYPSVTRSNTGELFF. The CDR3 DNA sequence: TGTGCCAGCAGTTACCCCTCCGTGACGCGGTCTAACACCGGGGAGCTGTTTTTT.

In this sample, this clonotype turned up a few times. J is TRBJ1-1 and V is TRBV5-4; possibly TRBD1 for D (6 bases). This CDR3 has 16 amino acids. Germline-derived CDR1 and CDR2 are SGHNT and YYREEE (reference sequence). Trimming stripped 4 bases from V and 3 bases from J, with 19 bases between. CDR3 coding DNA: TGTGCCAGCAGCATGGGAGATGAAGGGGGGGACACTGAAGCTTTCTTT. Amino acids: CASSMGDEGGDTEAFF.

The chain uses TRBV5-5 and TRBJ1-6; D perhaps matches TRBD1 (6 bases). There are 18 residues in the CDR3. Trimming left V 5 bases short and J 9 bases short, with 27 bases between. Germline assignment: CDR1 SGHKS and CDR2 YYEKEE (reference sequence). CDR3 in DNA: TGTGCCAGCAGTCTGGGAGCGGCAGGGGCGTTGCTTAGTTCACCCCTCCACTTT. Encoded protein: CASSLGAAGALLSSPLHF.

This clonotype has more than one count but fewer than ten. The genes are TRBV2 and TRBJ1-1; 10 bases line up with TRBD1. The germline V gene encodes CDR1 SNHLY and CDR2 FYNNEI. The V and J ends lost 8 bases and 0 bases, in that order; junction bases with no gene match: 9. CDR3 size: 16 residues. The CDR3 loop is CASWGTGALVNTEAFF. The CDR3 coding sequence is TGTGCCAGCTGGGGGACAGGGGCGCTCGTGAACACTGAAGCTTTCTTT.

This chain connects TRBV24-1 to TRBJ1-1; TRBD1 might be the D (6 bases). The CDR3 length is 16 residues. The V end was cut by 10 bases, the J end by 0 bases, with 20 bases between. The germline gives CDR1 KGHDR, CDR2 SFDVKD. Here the CDR3 DNA reads TGTGCCACGACGGGCAGGGGCGTTTGCCTGAACACTGAAGCTTTCTTT. Its translation: CATTGRGVCLNTEAFF.

The chain couples TRBV24-1 to TRBJ1-2, with a tentative D call TRBD1 (5 bases). This CDR3 comprises 14 residues. V was trimmed by 4 bases and J by 4 bases, leaving 12 bases between them. Germline CDR1 reads KGHDR; CDR2 reads SFDVKD. CDR3 in DNA: TGTGCCACCAGTGACCGGCAGGGCACCTATGGCTACACCTTC. This encodes CATSDRQGTYGYTF.

The V and J genes are TRBV6-2 or TRBV6-3 and TRBJ2-7; 9 bases match TRBD2. The CDR3 sequence is 14 residues long. In germline, CDR1 is MNHEY, CDR2 SVGEGT. Trimming at V came to 7 bases and at J to 2 bases, leaving 6 bases not matched to a gene. In nucleotides, the CDR3 is TGTGCCAGCACCTTAGCGGGAGCCACCTACGAGCAGTACTTC. Protein product: CASTLAGATYEQYF.

The chain is built from TRBV29-1 and TRBJ1-2; TRBD1 aligns across 9 bases. The CDR3 is 14 amino acids. The ends lost 3 bases at V and 4 bases at J; junction bases unmatched: 6. CDR1 SQVTM and CDR2 ANQGSEA come from the germline V gene. The CDR3, as DNA: TGCAGCGTTGATCTTACAGGGGGCTCCTATGGCTACACCTTC. The encoded protein is CSVDLTGGSYGYTF.

This chain connects TRBV29-1 to TRBJ2-5; 7 bases fit TRBD2. V was clipped by 0 bases and J by 5 bases; unmatched bases: 6. Germline-derived CDR1 and CDR2 are SQVTM and ANQGSEA. The CDR3 spans 14 residues. The CDR3 protein is CSVEDRGEVETQYF. DNA for the CDR3: TGCAGCGTTGAAGATCGGGGGGAGGTCGAGACCCAGTACTTC.

The chain joins TRBV6-5 to TRBJ2-7, with 7 bases lining up with TRBD2. Germline V gene data show CDR1 as MNHEY and CDR2 as SVGAGI. The CDR3 covers 13 residues. Trimming at V came to 2 bases and at J to 4 bases, leaving 2 bases not matched to a gene. The CDR3 sequence is CASSYASGYEQYF. CDR3 DNA sequence: TGTGCCAGCAGTTACGCTAGCGGTTACGAGCAGTACTTC.

The V gene is TRBV29-1, the J gene TRBJ2-5; 7 nucleotides agree with TRBD2. V dropped 2 bases and J dropped 2; count of bases not matched to a gene: 14. CDR1 and CDR2 (germline): SQVTM, ANQGSEA. The CDR3 extends over 17 amino acids. CDR3 in amino acids: CSVERWGGTRAQETQYF. For the CDR3, the DNA is TGCAGCGTTGAACGGTGGGGGGGTACTAGAGCGCAAGAGACCCAGTACTTC.

This clonotype was counted ten times or more. V is TRBV12-3 or TRBV12-4 and J is TRBJ2-2, with D possibly being TRBD1 or TRBD2 (5 bases each). This CDR3 is 16 amino acids long. Between the trimmed V and J ends, which lost 0 bases and 4 bases, there was a span of 12 bases. CDR3 residues: CASSLAPQGATGELFF. As DNA, the CDR3 is TGTGCCAGCAGTTTAGCCCCCCAGGGAGCCACCGGGGAGCTGTTTTTT.

The sample holds many counts of this clonotype. The CDR3 loop reads CASSLASGDLDEQYF. The CDR3 DNA follows: TGTGCCAGCAGCTTAGCTAGCGGGGACCTCGACGAGCAGTACTTC. V is TRBV7-9 and J is TRBJ2-7, with 8 bases that match TRBD2. This CDR3 is 15 amino acids long. The V and J ends lost 0 bases and 5 bases, in that order; junction bases with no gene match: 6. Germline loops: CDR1 SEHNR, CDR2 FQNEAQ (reference sequence).

This clonotype was observed many times. This chain links TRBV20-1 with TRBJ2-7; no clear D gene. V was pared by 0 bases and J by 6 bases, with 12 bases between. Germline V gene lookup returns CDR1 DFQATT and CDR2 SNEGSKA (reference sequence). This CDR3 has 13 amino acids. The CDR3 nucleotides read TGCAGTGCTAGAGAATCGAGGTCAGGCGAGCAGTACTTC. This sequence encodes CSARESRSGEQYF.

This clonotype has just a few counts. The chain employs TRBV11-2 and TRBJ2-7, with 12 nucleotides matching TRBD2. V was clipped by 5 bases and J by 5 bases; unmatched bases: 16. Germline V gene sequence: CDR1 SGHAT, CDR2 FQNNGV. This CDR3 spans 18 amino acids. The CDR3 region is CASSPSLLAGGGGHEQYF. The CDR3 coding sequence is TGTGCCAGCAGCCCCTCCCTCCTAGCGGGAGGGGGGGGCCACGAGCAGTACTTC.

The chain recombines TRBV5-1 with TRBJ1-1, with D hard to call. Trimming took off 0 bases at V and 3 bases at J, with 9 bases between the two ends. Germline CDR1 and CDR2: SGHRS and YFSETQ. The CDR3 extends over 14 amino acids. The CDR3 DNA sequence: TGCGCCAGCAGCTTGGAGGGTGCTGACACTGAAGCTTTCTTT. Encoded protein: CASSLEGADTEAFF.

The gene calls are TRBV3-1 and TRBJ2-4; TRBD1 is a possible D gene (6 bases). Germline loops: CDR1 LGHDT, CDR2 YNNKEL (reference sequence). The V and J ends lost 2 bases and 6 bases respectively, with 11 bases between them. This CDR3 spans 14 amino acids. The DNA for the CDR3 is TGTGCCAGCAGCCAATCCAGGGGACGAAACATTCAGTACTTC. Translated, it gives CASSQSRGRNIQYF.

In its sample, this clonotype was seen many times. The J gene is TRBJ1-2, the V gene TRBV10-3; TRBD1 matches 8 bases. This CDR3 has 15 amino acids. The junction had 9 bases not matched to a gene; V was cut back by 8 bases and J by 1 base. Germline V CDR1 and CDR2: ENHRY, SYGVKD. The CDR3: CAIGLGTGLNYGYTF. The CDR3 DNA reads as TGTGCCATCGGGTTGGGGACAGGACTTAACTATGGCTACACCTTC.

This clonotype was detected ten times or more. The rearrangement joins TRBV29-1 to TRBJ1-3; D remains ambiguous. The CDR3 covers 12 residues. V lost 0 bases and J 2 bases, leaving 2 bases between the germline ends. Germline assignment: CDR1 SQVTM and CDR2 ANQGSEA. The CDR3 region is CSVEDTGNTIYF. In nucleotides, the CDR3 is TGCAGCGTTGAAGACACTGGAAACACCATATATTTT.

The chain uses TRBV4-1 and TRBJ1-1; D gene ambiguous. Trimming took 0 bases from V and 5 from J, leaving 19 bases between them. This CDR3 is built from 17 residues. Germline-derived CDR1 and CDR2 are MGHRA and YSYEKL. This CDR3 reads CASSQDWTDGGGTEAFF. In DNA, the CDR3 is TGCGCCAGCAGCCAAGATTGGACGGATGGAGGAGGGACTGAAGCTTTCTTT.

This clonotype was counted only a few times. The V call is TRBV20-1, the J call TRBJ1-6; TRBD1 matches at 9 bases. Trimming took 3 bases from V and 0 from J; bases not matched to a gene: 3. CDR1 DFQATT and CDR2 SNEGSKA come from the germline V gene (reference sequence). This CDR3 is built from 16 residues. CDR3: CSARDRGNSYNSPLHF. The CDR3 DNA reads as TGCAGTGCTAGGGACAGGGGCAACTCCTATAATTCACCCCTCCACTTT.

This clonotype was detected ten times or more. The V and J genes are TRBV3-1 and TRBJ2-7; D gene ambiguous. V shed 1 base and J shed 0 bases, with 7 bases lying between them. This CDR3 is built from 14 residues. Looked up from germline, CDR1 is LGHDT and CDR2 is YNNKEL (reference sequence). The CDR3: CASSQAESSYEQYF. CDR3 sequence (DNA): TGTGCCAGCAGCCAAGCGGAGAGCTCCTACGAGCAGTACTTC.

This clonotype was seen only a few times. This chain connects TRBV11-2 to TRBJ1-1; 8 bases map to TRBD1. The trim removed 2 bases at V and 11 bases at J, leaving 16 bases unmatched. Germline V gene data show CDR1 as SGHAT and CDR2 as FQNNGV. This CDR3 contains 16 residues. The CDR3 region is CASSLSGGPLSLNAFF. The CDR3 nucleotides read TGTGCCAGCAGCTTATCAGGGGGCCCCCTTAGTTTGAATGCTTTCTTT.

This chain uses TRBV7-8 with TRBJ1-1; the D is unclear. The germline V gene has CDR1 SGHVS and CDR2 FQNEAQ. This CDR3 contains 14 residues. V was shortened by 0 bases and J by 0 bases, with 5 bases between the two germline ends. The CDR3 spells CASSLAEVNTEAFF. CDR3 bases: TGTGCCAGCAGCTTAGCAGAGGTGAACACTGAAGCTTTCTTT.

V gene TRBV6-1 combines with J gene TRBJ1-1, with D perhaps TRBD1 (5 bases). This CDR3 is built from 11 residues. Germline assignment: CDR1 MNHNS and CDR2 SASEGT. Trimming shortened V by 5 bases and J by 10 bases, and 11 bases separated the two germline ends. CDR3 sequence (DNA): TGTGCCAGCAGTCCAGGGATAGGAGCTTTCTTT. Its translation: CASSPGIGAFF.

The J gene is TRBJ1-6, the V gene TRBV7-8; 9 bases match TRBD1. The CDR3 loop spans 16 amino acids. Germline CDR1 is SGHVS and CDR2 is FQNEAQ. Germline trimming cut 5 bases from V and 9 bases from J; bases unmatched to any gene: 11. CDR3 nucleotide sequence: TGTGCCAGCAGCCACGGGGACAGGGTGTTAGGTTCACCCCTCCACTTT. Protein sequence: CASSHGDRVLGSPLHF.

This clonotype was seen repeatedly, ten times or more. J is TRBJ1-1 and V is TRBV27; D may be TRBD1 (6 bases). The germline V and J ends were trimmed by 10 bases and 0 bases, with 15 bases remaining between them. The V gene's germline CDR1 is MNHEY and CDR2 SMNVEV (reference sequence). This CDR3 spans 14 amino acids. CDR3 protein: CATSKGVMNTEAFF. For the CDR3, the DNA is TGTGCCACCTCGAAGGGGGTAATGAACACTGAAGCTTTCTTT.